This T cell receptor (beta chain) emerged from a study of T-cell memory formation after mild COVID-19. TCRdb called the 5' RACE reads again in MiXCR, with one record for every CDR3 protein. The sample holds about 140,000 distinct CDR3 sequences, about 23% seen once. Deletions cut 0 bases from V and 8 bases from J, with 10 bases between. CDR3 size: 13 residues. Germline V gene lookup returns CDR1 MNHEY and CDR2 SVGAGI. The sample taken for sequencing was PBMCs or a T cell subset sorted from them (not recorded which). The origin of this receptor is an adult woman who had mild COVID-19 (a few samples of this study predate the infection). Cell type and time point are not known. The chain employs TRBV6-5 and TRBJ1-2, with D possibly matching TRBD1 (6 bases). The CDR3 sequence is CASSYSDSRGYTF. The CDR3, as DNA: TGTGCCAGCAGTTACTCGGACAGCCGCGGCTACACCTTC.